The 10 T cell receptor beta chains below were found in one sample sequenced in a study of blood T cell repertoires in COVID-19. Libraries were prepared by immunoSEQ multiplex PCR; TCRdb keeps only in-frame clonotypes and omits some of them. The sample records more than 95,000 clones, less than 85% being singletons. The material sequenced was peripheral blood. All receptors derive from a man in his fifties or sixties with acute or convalescent COVID-19.

V usage is TRBV7-9 and J usage is TRBJ2-3, with 11 nucleotides matching TRBD2. CDR1 is SEHNR and CDR2 is FQNEAQ in the germline V gene (reference sequence). The CDR3 sequence is 15 residues long. The V gene end was trimmed by 5 bases and the J gene end by 1 base; junction bases not matched to a gene: 2. The CDR3 region is CASSELAGGTDTQYF. DNA of the CDR3: TGTGCCAGCAGCGAACTAGCGGGGGGCACAGATACGCAGTATTTT.

This clone was observed a few times. The J gene is TRBJ1-6, the V gene TRBV2; 7 positions match TRBD1. J gave up 0 bases and V 6 bases, and 5 bases lay outside the gene matches. Germline loops: CDR1 SNHLY, CDR2 FYNNEI. There are 16 residues in the CDR3. CDR3 in amino acids: CASRDEGASYNSPLHF. The CDR3 nucleotides are TGTGCCAGCAGGGACGAGGGGGCCTCCTATAATTCACCCCTCCACTTT.

V and J are TRBV18 and TRBJ2-1; a possible D gene is TRBD2 (5 bases). The CDR3 spans 16 residues. Trimming took 0 bases from V and 2 from J, leaving 11 bases between them. CDR1 is KGHSH and CDR2 is LQKENI in the germline V gene. CDR3: CASSPPPAGPYNEQFF. CDR3 DNA sequence: TGTGCCAGCTCACCACCGCCGGCGGGCCCCTACAATGAGCAGTTCTTC.

DNA for the CDR3: TGTGCCAGCAGCTTGGGCGGGGGGACCGCCTACGAGCAGTACTTC. It yields the protein CASSLGGGTAYEQYF. The chain couples TRBV5-4 to TRBJ2-7, with 8 bases aligning to TRBD2. CDR1 SGHNT and CDR2 YYREEE come from the germline V gene (reference sequence). The CDR3 totals 15 residues. After removal of 0 bases from V and 2 bases from J, the junction contained 4 bases not matched to a gene.

The V call is TRBV18, the J call TRBJ2-1, with D perhaps matching TRBD2 (5 bases). The V end lost 4 bases, the J end lost 6 bases, and 10 bases lay between the germline ends. Germline V gene lookup returns CDR1 KGHSH and CDR2 LQKENI. The CDR3 runs 13 residues. The CDR3 DNA sequence: TGTGCCAGCTCACAGGCTAGCAGCAATGAGCAGTTCTTC. Translated: CASSQASSNEQFF.

The chain links TRBV7-9 to TRBJ1-3; D remains unclear. The CDR3 spans 17 residues. Trimming removed 5 bases from V and 0 bases from J, with 17 bases in between. Per germline, CDR1 SEHNR and CDR2 FQNEAQ (reference sequence). CDR3 nucleotides: TGTGCCAGCAGCGCCAAGAGTGGGCTTTACTCTGGAAACACCATATATTTT. Translated: CASSAKSGLYSGNTIYF.

The V call is TRBV4-2, the J call TRBJ1-1; D call uncertain. The CDR3 contains 14 residues. Per the germline V gene, CDR1 is LGHNA and CDR2 is YNFKEQ. The germline V and J ends were trimmed by 1 base and 3 bases, with 9 bases remaining between them. CDR3 in amino acids: CASSQVSGHTEAFF. The CDR3, as DNA: TGTGCCAGCAGCCAAGTGAGTGGGCACACTGAAGCTTTCTTT.

This chain joins TRBV3-1 (or the pseudogene TRBV3-2) and TRBJ2-2; perhaps TRBD2 as D (5 bases). The length of the CDR3 is 14 residues. Germline V gene lookup returns CDR1 LGHDT and CDR2 YNNKEL (reference sequence). V dropped 0 bases and J dropped 4 bases, with 6 bases sitting between them. The CDR3 reads CASSQEGSTGELFF. The DNA of the CDR3 is TGTGCCAGCAGCCAAGAAGGGAGCACCGGGGAGCTGTTTTTT.

The genes are TRBV7-2 and TRBJ1-5; D gene ambiguous. There are 15 residues in the CDR3. Germline lookup yields CDR1 SGHTA and CDR2 FQGNSA. V was clipped by 2 bases and J by 2 bases, with 10 bases between them. CDR3 sequence reads: CASSLPHSGNQPQHF. DNA of the CDR3: TGTGCCAGCAGCTTACCCCATTCAGGCAATCAGCCCCAGCATTTT.

The rearrangement uses TRBV4-1 and TRBJ2-1, with 11 bases aligning to TRBD1. Germline-derived CDR1 and CDR2 are MGHRA and YSYEKL. J gave up 9 bases and V 1 base, and 8 bases lay outside the gene matches. This CDR3 is 16 amino acids long. For the CDR3, the DNA is TGCGCCAGCAGCCAAGGGAGCGGACAGGGGGCGGGTGAGCAGTTCTTC. Protein: CASSQGSGQGAGEQFF.